The 19 T cell receptor beta chains in this list originate from one sample, sequenced in a study of cytomegalovirus exposure and HLA in healthy donors. The PCR had 60 Vbeta and 13 Jbeta primers. Assay: immunoSEQ multiplex PCR; the TCRdb copy retains only in-frame clones and omits some. The sample data list around 130,000 clones. Material for sequencing was PBMCs. Receptors were obtained from a woman between 55 and 75 years old in good health and CMV-seronegative.

The gene calls are TRBV2 and TRBJ2-7, with TRBD1 matching over 7 bases. V was pared by 9 bases and J by 4 bases, with 9 bases of the junction left unmatched. CDR3 length: 13 residues. Germline CDR1 SNHLY, CDR2 FYNNEI. CDR3 region: CASTGDSVYEQYF. The CDR3 DNA reads TGTGCCAGTACAGGGGATTCGGTTTACGAGCAGTACTTC.

CDR3 protein: CASSPGQGGVNTEAFF. CDR3 coding DNA: TGTGCCAGCTCACCCGGACAGGGGGGGGTGAACACTGAAGCTTTCTTT. The chain is built from TRBV18 and TRBJ1-1; TRBD1 matches 10 bases. The CDR3 spans 16 residues. V gave up 3 bases and J gave up 0 bases; unmatched junction bases: 4. CDR1 is KGHSH, CDR2 LQKENI, per germline.

The CDR3 sequence is CASSLGRDTVSAGYTF. The CDR3 DNA sequence: TGCGCCAGCAGCTTGGGCCGGGACACGGTCTCCGCTGGCTACACCTTC. This chain uses TRBV5-1 with TRBJ1-2; D possibly corresponds to TRBD1 (6 bases). Trimming pared 0 bases from V and 7 bases from J, leaving 19 bases between. The CDR3 has 16 residues. Looked up from germline, CDR1 is SGHRS and CDR2 is YFSETQ.

The chain combines TRBV7-3 with TRBJ2-3, with D possibly matching TRBD2 (6 bases). This CDR3 is built from 14 residues. V lost 1 base to trimming and J lost 3 bases, with 8 bases between them. Per germline, CDR1 SGHTA and CDR2 FQGTGA. DNA for the CDR3: TGTGCCAGCAGCTTAATGGGGGGTACAGATACGCAGTATTTT. This encodes CASSLMGGTDTQYF.

The gene calls are TRBV29-1 and TRBJ1-2, with 7 bases that match TRBD1. Germline assignment: CDR1 SQVTM and CDR2 ANQGSEA. This CDR3 spans 15 amino acids. V trimming: 4 bases; J trimming: 0 bases; junction bases outside the gene matches: 8. In DNA form, the CDR3 reads TGCAGCGTTGTAGAGAGGGGGCTAGCTAACTATGGCTACACCTTC. Its protein is CSVVERGLANYGYTF.

The chain joins TRBV7-2 to TRBJ2-1; D remains ambiguous. The germline V gene encodes CDR1 SGHTA and CDR2 FQGNSA. V lost 5 bases, J lost 9 bases, and 8 bases lay in between. The CDR3 consists of 11 residues. The CDR3 is CASSLLSEQFF. The CDR3 DNA is TGTGCCAGCAGCCTGTTGTCTGAGCAGTTCTTC.

The rearrangement uses TRBV6-6 and TRBJ2-2; TRBD2 might be the D (6 bases). Trimming stripped 8 bases from V and 2 bases from J, with 12 bases between. Per the germline V gene, CDR1 is MNHNY and CDR2 is SVGAGI (reference sequence). The CDR3 loop spans 14 amino acids. CDR3 sequence reads: CASLTRGNTGELFF. CDR3 in DNA: TGTGCCAGCTTGACTAGAGGAAACACCGGGGAGCTGTTTTTT.

This chain joins TRBV6-5 and TRBJ1-1; tentative D call: TRBD1 (5 bases). V was trimmed by 0 bases and J by 7 bases, leaving 9 bases between them. This CDR3 has 13 residues. Germline assignment: CDR1 MNHEY and CDR2 SVGAGI. The CDR3, as DNA: TGTGCCAGCAGTTACTCGGGGGGGAATGAAGCTTTCTTT. This sequence encodes CASSYSGGNEAFF.

The J gene is TRBJ2-1, the V gene TRBV28; 8 bases are shared with TRBD2. The CDR3 covers 15 residues. CDR1 MDHEN and CDR2 SYDVKM come from the germline V gene. J gave up 0 bases and V 2 bases, and 0 bases lay outside the gene matches. In DNA form, the CDR3 reads TGTGCCAGCAGTTTAGCGGGGGGCTCCTACAATGAGCAGTTCTTC. Encoded protein: CASSLAGGSYNEQFF.

This chain uses TRBV6-6 with TRBJ2-5, with 9 bases that match TRBD2. Germline V gene lookup returns CDR1 MNHNY and CDR2 SVGAGI (reference sequence). This CDR3 region has 15 residues. V shed 4 bases and J 5 bases; nucleotides not matched to a gene: 8. The chain's CDR3 is CASSLGGAGGETQYF. The CDR3 nucleotides are TGTGCCAGCAGTTTGGGGGGGGCGGGAGGGGAGACCCAGTACTTC.

The chain has TRBV2 and TRBJ2-7, with D possibly being TRBD1 (5 bases). V shed 5 bases and J shed 3 bases, with 8 bases lying between them. CDR1 is SNHLY and CDR2 is FYNNEI in the germline V gene. This CDR3 comprises 12 residues. The CDR3 region is CASSFRVYEQYF. CDR3 nucleotide sequence: TGTGCCAGCAGTTTCAGGGTCTACGAGCAGTACTTC.

The rearrangement uses TRBV19 and TRBJ1-5; 9 bases agree with TRBD1. The germline V gene has CDR1 LNHDA and CDR2 SQIVND (reference sequence). The CDR3 runs 17 residues. V gave up 9 bases and J gave up 4 bases; unmatched junction bases: 16. This CDR3 reads CASFPTGTGRTNQPQHF. In DNA, the CDR3 is TGTGCCAGCTTTCCGACCGGGACAGGGAGAACTAATCAGCCCCAGCATTTT.

The V gene is TRBV30, the J gene TRBJ2-7, with a tentative D call TRBD2 (6 bases). The CDR3 spans 13 residues. V was trimmed by 2 bases and J by 2 bases, leaving 10 bases between them. Germline values: CDR1 GTSNPN, CDR2 SVGIG (reference sequence). The CDR3 sequence is CAWSRRRAYEQYF. CDR3 bases: TGTGCCTGGAGTCGTAGGAGGGCCTACGAGCAGTACTTC.

The V gene is TRBV5-1, the J gene TRBJ2-5, with D maybe TRBD1 (6 bases). Near its end, the DNA agrees better with TRBJ2-7, so the J call may be wrong. From germline, CDR1 is SGHRS and CDR2 YFSETQ. This CDR3 is 12 amino acids long. The DNA for the CDR3 is TGCGCCAGCAGCATACAGGGCTACGAGCAGTACTTC. It encodes CASSIQGYEQYF.

The chain joins TRBV18 to TRBJ2-5; perhaps TRBD2 as D (6 bases). The CDR3 runs 15 residues. Germline V CDR1 and CDR2: KGHSH, LQKENI. V lost 4 bases to trimming and J lost 0 bases, with 12 bases between them. Here the CDR3 reads CASSLLGGNQETQYF. CDR3 DNA: TGTGCCAGCTCACTTCTCGGCGGGAACCAAGAGACCCAGTACTTC.

The V call is TRBV18, the J call TRBJ2-5; 9 bases match TRBD1. With 6 bases clipped from V and 4 bases from J, the junction kept 9 bases outside the gene matches. The germline CDR1 and CDR2 sequences are KGHSH and LQKENI. This CDR3 contains 15 residues. This CDR3 reads CASSPAPDRGETQYF. The CDR3 DNA reads TGTGCCAGCTCTCCCGCGCCGGACAGGGGAGAGACCCAGTACTTC. Combining the CDR3 with reference TRBV18 and TRBJ2-5 gives the whole variable domain NAGVMQNPRHLVRRRGQEARLRCSPMKGHSHVYWYRQLPEEGLKFMVYLQKENIIDESGMPKERFSAEFPKEGPSILRIQQVVRGDSAAYFCASSPAPDRGETQYFGPGTRLLVL.

The rearrangement joins TRBV5-4 to TRBJ2-7; possibly TRBD1 for D (6 bases). There are 15 residues in the CDR3. CDR1 is SGHNT and CDR2 is YYREEE in the germline V gene (reference sequence). V was clipped by 2 bases and J by 0 bases, with 12 bases between them. CDR3 bases: TGTGCCAGCAGCTTCCAGACAGGCGTCTCCTACGAGCAGTACTTC. This gives the protein CASSFQTGVSYEQYF. Looking up the rest from reference TRBV5-4 and TRBJ2-7 gives the full variable domain: ETGVTQSPTHLIKTRGQQVTLRCSSQSGHNTVSWYQQALGQGPQFIFQYYREEENGRGNFPPRFSGLQFPNYSSELNVNALELDDSALYLCASSFQTGVSYEQYFGPGTRLTVT.

The rearrangement joins TRBV5-8 to TRBJ1-2, with TRBD1 matching over 11 bases. There are 17 residues in the CDR3. Germline assignment: CDR1 SGHTS and CDR2 YDEGEE. Trimming at V came to 4 bases and at J to 4 bases, leaving 12 bases not matched to a gene. The CDR3 DNA sequence: TGTGCCAGCAGCGTCGGACAGGGGGCGAGAGATGCCTATGGCTACACCTTC. It is translated as CASSVGQGARDAYGYTF.

The V and J genes are TRBV6-4 and TRBJ1-5; possible D gene TRBD1, 5 bases. Trimming shortened V by 6 bases and J by 4 bases, and 19 bases separated the two germline ends. There are 16 residues in the CDR3. Germline V lookup: CDR1 MRHNA, CDR2 SNTAGT. DNA of the CDR3: TGTGCCAGCAGATCAGGGAAGAGGCTGAGTAATCAGCCCCAGCATTTT. Its protein is CASRSGKRLSNQPQHF.